This TCR beta chain was recorded in a study of CD8 T cells in Susac syndrome. Germline lookup yields CDR1 SQVTM and CDR2 ANQGSEA. Trimming took 8 bases from V and 3 from J, leaving 14 bases between them. The CDR3 sequence is 12 residues long. An input of 0.5 to 1 ug of RNA was subjected to reverse transcription using random hexamers. MiXCR, run by TCRdb on the immunoSEQ multiplex PCR reads, gives a single entry per CDR3 protein. The sample lists about 200,000 distinct CDR3 sequences; roughly 95% were seen once. This clonotype has only one observation. The clonotype comes from a human donor in good health. Sequencing was done on a sample of CD4+ T cells from PBMCs. V and J are TRBV29-1 and TRBJ2-7, with no clear D. This CDR3 reads CSTRTDLYEQYF. DNA of the CDR3: TGCAGCACCCGGACGGACCTCTACGAGCAGTACTTC.